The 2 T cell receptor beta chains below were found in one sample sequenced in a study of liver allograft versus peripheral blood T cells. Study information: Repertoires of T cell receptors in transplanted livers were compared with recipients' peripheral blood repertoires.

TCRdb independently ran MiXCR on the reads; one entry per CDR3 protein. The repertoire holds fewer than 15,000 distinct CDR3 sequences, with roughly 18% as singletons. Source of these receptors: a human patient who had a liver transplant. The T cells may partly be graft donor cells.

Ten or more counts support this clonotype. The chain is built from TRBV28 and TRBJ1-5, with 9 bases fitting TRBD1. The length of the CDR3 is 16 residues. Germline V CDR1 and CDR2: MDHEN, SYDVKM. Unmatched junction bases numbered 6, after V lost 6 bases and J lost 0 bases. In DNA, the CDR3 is TGTGCCAGCAGGATAACAGGGGGCCGTAGCAATCAGCCCCAGCATTTT. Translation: CASRITGGRSNQPQHF.

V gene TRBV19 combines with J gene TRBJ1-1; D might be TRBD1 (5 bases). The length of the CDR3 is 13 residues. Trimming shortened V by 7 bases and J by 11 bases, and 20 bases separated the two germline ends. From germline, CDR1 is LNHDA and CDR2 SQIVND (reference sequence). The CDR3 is CASNQWGGSGAFF. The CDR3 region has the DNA TGTGCCAGTAACCAGTGGGGGGGATCGGGTGCTTTCTTT.